The 15 T cell receptor beta chains reported below all come from one sample, sequenced in a study of OX40 agonist ivuxolimab in advanced cancers. Only in-frame clones appear in the TCRdb table, and some are missing; sequencing was by immunoSEQ multiplex PCR. The sample lists under 80,000 clones, about 90% seen once, with more than 1.5% in the top ten. The specimen comprised CD4+ or CD8+ T cells sorted from blood, sampled in a trial of the OX40 agonist ivuxolimab. These receptors all stem from an adult with an advanced solid tumor such as melanoma, head and neck, liver or kidney cancer.

The CDR3 sequence: CARSCTGVGNTIYF. CDR3 coding DNA: TGTGCCAGAAGCTGTACAGGGGTTGGAAACACCATATATTTT. The rearrangement joins TRBV7-5 to TRBJ1-3; TRBD1, as called in the table, went unchecked against the DNA. TRBV7-5 is flagged as a pseudogene. The length of the CDR3 is 14 residues.

J is TRBJ2-1 and V is TRBV7-9; 15 bases fit TRBD2. V lost 3 bases and J lost 7; bases outside the gene matches: 13. CDR3 length equals 19 residues. The germline CDR1 and CDR2 sequences are SEHNR and FQNEAQ (reference sequence). CDR3 sequence: CASSFRTSGREESRNEQFF. The CDR3 bases are TGTGCCAGCAGCTTTAGGACTAGCGGGAGGGAGGAAAGTAGGAATGAGCAGTTCTTC.

The CDR3 protein is CASSLRGTNNYNEQFF. In nucleotides, the CDR3 is TGTGCCAGCAGTTTACGGGGGACTAACAATTACAATGAGCAGTTCTTC. This rearrangement joins TRBV28 to TRBJ2-1, with 7 nucleotides matching TRBD2. V shed 2 bases and J 4 bases; nucleotides not matched to a gene: 8. The germline gives CDR1 MDHEN, CDR2 SYDVKM. This CDR3 contains 16 residues.

The V and J genes are TRBV18 and TRBJ1-5, with D possibly being TRBD1 (5 bases). This CDR3 spans 13 amino acids. V was shortened by 0 bases and J by 11 bases, with 11 bases between the two germline ends. Germline CDR1 reads KGHSH; CDR2 reads LQKENI. This CDR3 is CASSPPGEEAQHF. CDR3 DNA: TGTGCCAGCTCACCACCGGGGGAGGAAGCCCAGCATTTT.

The chain uses TRBV19 and TRBJ1-1; D remains unclear. V was cut by 11 bases and J by 2 bases, with 18 bases left in between. Germline V gives CDR1 LNHDA, CDR2 SQIVND (reference sequence). The CDR3 runs to 14 residues. The CDR3 is CAGSMKRVNTEAFF. CDR3 coding DNA: TGTGCCGGGTCAATGAAGAGGGTAAACACTGAAGCTTTCTTT.

This chain links TRBV7-8 with TRBJ2-7; maybe TRBD2 (5 bases). V lost 5 bases and J lost 4, with 12 bases in between. This CDR3 spans 13 amino acids. Looked up from germline, CDR1 is SGHVS and CDR2 is FQNEAQ. Here the CDR3 reads CASSDSWRYEQYF. The CDR3 bases are TGTGCCAGCAGCGACTCCTGGAGGTACGAGCAGTACTTC.

The CDR3 protein is CASSEIFDGGKETQYF. The CDR3 nucleotides read TGTGCCAGCAGTGAAATTTTTGATGGGGGGAAAGAGACCCAGTACTTC. The chain joins TRBV6-1 to TRBJ2-5; tentative D call: TRBD2 (6 bases). The V end lost 2 bases, the J end lost 3 bases, and 16 bases lay between the germline ends. The CDR3 length is 16 residues. Germline V gene lookup returns CDR1 MNHNS and CDR2 SASEGT.

V and J are TRBV7-9 and TRBJ2-1, with no clear D. Between the trimmed V and J ends, which lost 1 base and 6 bases, there was a span of 13 bases. The germline V gene encodes CDR1 SEHNR and CDR2 FQNEAQ (reference sequence). The CDR3 covers 15 residues. DNA for the CDR3: TGTGCCAGCAGCTTAGGTCCAGTCTACTCCAATGAGCAGTTCTTC. This translates into CASSLGPVYSNEQFF.

This chain joins TRBV10-3 and TRBJ2-3; 11 positions match TRBD1. V was pared by 1 base and J by 2 bases, with 5 bases of the junction left unmatched. CDR1 is ENHRY, CDR2 SYGVKD, per germline. This CDR3 has 17 amino acids. The CDR3 reads CAISEYRTGGLTDTQYF. The CDR3 DNA reads TGTGCCATCAGTGAGTACAGGACAGGGGGCCTCACAGATACGCAGTATTTT.

The genes are TRBV9 and TRBJ2-2; perhaps TRBD1 as D (6 bases). CDR1 is SGDLS and CDR2 is YYNGEE in the germline V gene. V lost 0 bases, J lost 2 bases, and 11 bases lay in between. This CDR3 region has 16 residues. CDR3 DNA: TGTGCCAGCAGCGTAGCAGGGGACCAAAACACCGGGGAGCTGTTTTTT. Translation gives CASSVAGDQNTGELFF.

The CDR3 loop is CASSSGLGTGTQYF. For the CDR3, the DNA is TGTGCCAGCAGCTCGGGACTTGGGACGGGTACGCAGTATTTT. The genes are TRBV11-3 and TRBJ2-3, with D perhaps TRBD2 (6 bases). There are 14 residues in the CDR3. Deletions cut 4 bases from V and 8 bases from J, with 16 bases between. CDR1 is SGHNT, CDR2 YENEEA, per germline.

The chain joins TRBV11-1 to TRBJ2-5; the match to TRBD2 covers 9 bases. CDR3 length: 17 amino acids. CDR1 SGHAT and CDR2 FQDESV come from the germline V gene (reference sequence). The J segment lost 2 bases and the V segment lost 5 bases, leaving 12 bases of the junction unmatched. CDR3 amino acids: CASSLLGGLAGQETQYF. CDR3 sequence (DNA): TGTGCCAGCAGCCTCCTCGGCGGGCTAGCGGGACAAGAGACCCAGTACTTC.

CDR3 bases: TGTGCCAGCAGCTCCTCAACACCGGACAGGGGGCTTAGCTCCTACGAGCAGTACTTC. It specifies CASSSSTPDRGLSSYEQYF. V is TRBV11-1 and J is TRBJ2-7, with 11 bases that match TRBD1. CDR3 size: 19 residues. Trimming took 4 bases from V and 0 from J; bases not matched to a gene: 14. Germline CDR1 reads SGHAT; CDR2 reads FQDESV (reference sequence).

This rearrangement joins TRBV28 to TRBJ1-2; TRBD1 might be the D (6 bases). Trimming shortened V by 6 bases and J by 9 bases, and 17 bases separated the two germline ends. This CDR3 region has 13 residues. Per the germline V gene, CDR1 is MDHEN and CDR2 is SYDVKM. As DNA, the CDR3 is TGTGCCAGCAGCTCGGGGAAGGGGGGTCGCTACACCTTC. Translation gives CASSSGKGGRYTF.

The V call is TRBV5-4, the J call TRBJ2-4; no definite D call. The CDR3 consists of 15 residues. Germline V CDR1 and CDR2: SGHNT, YYREEE (reference sequence). V was cut by 1 base and J by 2 bases, with 10 bases left in between. The CDR3 DNA reads as TGTGCCAGCAGCTTGTCTGGGGTGTCCAAAAACATTCAGTACTTC. Protein: CASSLSGVSKNIQYF.